The next 14 T cell receptor beta chains were all read from a single sample in a study of regulatory T cells in long-lasting Graves disease (dated by TCRdb to the early 2020s). Explained via the paper, the time point label denotes: newly diagnosed GD, antithyroid drugs for less than 3 months. RNA was extracted from PBMCs in TRIzol for both TCR sequencing and RNA sequencing. The library was generated by multiplex PCR. The instrument was an Illumina HiSeq 4000. CDR3 regions were amplified by Arm-PCR with iRepertoire HTBI primers to construct TCR beta libraries. In-frame beta chains were kept once TCRdb had trimmed the public reads at Q25 with fastp and called clones with MiXCR. Records with the same CDR3 protein are collapsed into one entry carrying the most frequent genes and DNA. For this sample the table gives 200,000 to 300,000 distinct CDR3 sequences, of which 20% to 25% were detected only once. Together, the top ten hold approximately 13% of the sample.

The material sequenced was peripheral blood mononuclear cells (PBMCs), taken at new diagnosis, from a patient treated with antithyroid drugs. The receptors were gathered from a female donor with Graves disease.

The genes are TRBV19 and TRBJ2-1; D is unresolved. The V end was cut by 2 bases, the J end by 2 bases, with 7 bases between. CDR3 length: 14 amino acids. Per germline, CDR1 LNHDA and CDR2 SQIVND (reference sequence). The DNA for the CDR3 is TGTGCCAGTAGTATAATCCCTACCTACAATGAGCAGTTCTTC. It specifies CASSIIPTYNEQFF.

This clonotype was counted many times. The rearrangement links TRBV7-2 to TRBJ1-4, with a tentative D call TRBD1 (6 bases). Trimming stripped 1 base from V and 5 bases from J, with 11 bases between. This CDR3 comprises 15 residues. From germline, CDR1 is SGHTA and CDR2 FQGNSA. The CDR3 loop is CASSLVTGINEKLFF. DNA of the CDR3: TGTGCCAGCAGCTTAGTTACAGGGATAAATGAAAAACTGTTTTTT.

This chain connects TRBV10-3 to TRBJ2-3, with D hard to call. Germline CDR1 and CDR2: ENHRY and SYGVKD. V lost 10 bases and J lost 0, with 14 bases in between. The CDR3 length is 14 residues. CDR3 nucleotides: TGTGCCACCAAGGCAGGTGCTAGCACAGATACGCAGTATTTT. As protein: CATKAGASTDTQYF.

A word on this clonotype: A much larger clone lies one base from this, so it may be a read error. The chain couples TRBV4-3 to TRBJ1-2, with D possibly matching TRBD1 (5 bases). This CDR3 contains 15 residues. V was cut by 1 base and J by 3 bases, with 12 bases left in between. CDR1 and CDR2 from the germline V gene are LGHNA and YSLEER. The CDR3 here is CASSQAPGRYYGYTF. The CDR3 bases are TGCGCCAGCAGCCAAGCACCGGGGCGCTACTATGGCTACACCTTC.

This chain links TRBV27 with TRBJ1-2; 9 bases align to TRBD1. The ends lost 2 bases at V and 8 bases at J; junction bases unmatched: 6. Per the germline V gene, CDR1 is MNHEY and CDR2 is SMNVEV (reference sequence). The CDR3 consists of 14 residues. The CDR3 DNA is TGTGCCAGCAGTTTAAGTGGGACAGGGATAGGCTACACCTTC. Protein sequence: CASSLSGTGIGYTF.

This clonotype was detected many times. The rearrangement links TRBV7-2 to TRBJ2-1, with a possible D match to TRBD2 (6 bases). The CDR3 consists of 14 residues. Germline V gene lookup returns CDR1 SGHTA and CDR2 FQGNSA. V shed 3 bases and J shed 7 bases, with 13 bases lying between them. CDR3 bases: TGTGCCAGCAGCTTTGGAGGGCTCCGTAATGAGCAGTTCTTC. It yields the protein CASSFGGLRNEQFF.

This clonotype was counted at least ten times. The chain couples TRBV28 to TRBJ2-5, with D uncertain. Trimming removed 6 bases at V and 1 base at J, with 9 bases between. The CDR3 length is 13 residues. Germline values: CDR1 MDHEN, CDR2 SYDVKM. The CDR3 loop reads CASRPGPQETQYF. CDR3 DNA sequence: TGTGCCAGCAGACCGGGCCCCCAAGAGACCCAGTACTTC. Combining the CDR3 with reference TRBV28 and TRBJ2-5 gives the whole variable domain DVKVTQSSRYLVKRTGEKVFLECVQDMDHENMFWYRQDPGLGLRLIYFSYDVKMKEKGDIPEGYSVSREKKERFSLILESASTNQTSMYLCASRPGPQETQYFGPGTRLLVL.

In its sample, this clonotype was seen many times. The chain recombines TRBV6-1 with TRBJ1-2; 7 nucleotides align to TRBD1. Germline-derived CDR1 and CDR2 are MNHNS and SASEGT. The CDR3 is 12 amino acids. Losses at the gene ends were 6 bases for V and 6 bases for J; bases not matched to a gene: 4. The CDR3 region is CASSNRGDGYTF. In DNA, the CDR3 is TGTGCCAGCAGCAACAGGGGTGATGGCTACACCTTC.

There are many counts of this clonotype. The chain joins TRBV3-1 to TRBJ2-5; weak D call: TRBD2 (5 bases). The CDR3 runs 13 residues. Germline V gene data show CDR1 as LGHDT and CDR2 as YNNKEL (reference sequence). Trimming removed 1 base at V and 10 bases at J, with 13 bases between. The CDR3 coding sequence is TGTGCCAGCAGCCAAGGGAGGTGGTCGGACCAGTACTTC. This codes for CASSQGRWSDQYF.

A few counts support this clonotype. The gene calls are TRBV7-2 and TRBJ2-2; no reliable D call. This CDR3 spans 15 amino acids. Germline CDR1 SGHTA, CDR2 FQGNSA. Trimming left V 5 bases short and J 0 bases short, with 10 bases between. This CDR3 is CASSVGFANTGELFF. CDR3 nucleotides: TGTGCCAGCAGCGTGGGATTCGCGAACACCGGGGAGCTGTTTTTT.

Many counts were recorded for this clonotype. The V gene is TRBV2, the J gene TRBJ2-1; a possible D gene is TRBD2 (6 bases). Trimming cost V 9 bases and J 5 bases, with 14 bases left between them. The CDR3 is made up of 13 amino acids. Germline V lookup: CDR1 SNHLY, CDR2 FYNNEI. CDR3 DNA: TGTGCCAGTTCCAGGGACTCAGACAATGAGCAGTTCTTC. Amino acids: CASSRDSDNEQFF.

The sample holds many counts of this clonotype. The rearrangement uses TRBV11-3 and TRBJ2-2; 10 bases are a match to TRBD1. The CDR3 is 15 amino acids. From germline, CDR1 is SGHNT and CDR2 YENEEA. The V segment lost 4 bases and the J segment 7 bases; nucleotides outside the gene matches: 6. The CDR3 region is CASSSDRGQNGELFF. CDR3 DNA sequence: TGTGCCAGCAGCTCTGACAGGGGGCAGAACGGGGAGCTGTTTTTT.

This clonotype occurred many times. It is unclear where the CDR3 begins or ends on the DNA, so no DNA is shown, and the CDR3 is as TCRdb lists it. J is TRBJ1-2 and V is TRBV20-1; the listed D gene, TRBD1, was not tested against the DNA. From its first to its last residue, the CDR3 has 15 amino acids. Germline V gene sequence: CDR1 DFQATT, CDR2 SNEGSKA (reference sequence). CDR3 sequence: CSARDSGQGNYGYTF.

The J gene is TRBJ1-1, the V gene TRBV5-8; D ambiguous. The V and J ends lost 4 bases and 6 bases respectively, with 19 bases between them. This CDR3 is built from 15 residues. CDR1 and CDR2 (germline): SGHTS, YDEGEE. The DNA of the CDR3 is TGTGCCAGCAGCCCCAAATTGCGCTATAACTCTGAAGCTTTCTTT. Residues: CASSPKLRYNSEAFF.